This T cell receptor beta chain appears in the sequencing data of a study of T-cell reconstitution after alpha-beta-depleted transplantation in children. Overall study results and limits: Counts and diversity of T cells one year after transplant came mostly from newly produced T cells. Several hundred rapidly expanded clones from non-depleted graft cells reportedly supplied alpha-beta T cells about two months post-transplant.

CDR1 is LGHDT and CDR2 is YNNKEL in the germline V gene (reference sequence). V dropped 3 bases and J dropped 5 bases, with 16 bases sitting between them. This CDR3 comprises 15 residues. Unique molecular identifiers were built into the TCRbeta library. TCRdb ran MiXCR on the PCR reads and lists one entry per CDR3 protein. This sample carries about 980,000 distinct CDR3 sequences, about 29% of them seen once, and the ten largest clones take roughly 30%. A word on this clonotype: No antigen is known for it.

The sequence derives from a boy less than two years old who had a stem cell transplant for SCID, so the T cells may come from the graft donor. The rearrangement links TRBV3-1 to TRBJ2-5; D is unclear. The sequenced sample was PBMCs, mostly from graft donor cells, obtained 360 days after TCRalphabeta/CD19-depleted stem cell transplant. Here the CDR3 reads CASSQQPSLRETQYF. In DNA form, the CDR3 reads TGTGCCAGCAGCCAGCAACCTAGTTTGAGGGAGACCCAGTACTTC.